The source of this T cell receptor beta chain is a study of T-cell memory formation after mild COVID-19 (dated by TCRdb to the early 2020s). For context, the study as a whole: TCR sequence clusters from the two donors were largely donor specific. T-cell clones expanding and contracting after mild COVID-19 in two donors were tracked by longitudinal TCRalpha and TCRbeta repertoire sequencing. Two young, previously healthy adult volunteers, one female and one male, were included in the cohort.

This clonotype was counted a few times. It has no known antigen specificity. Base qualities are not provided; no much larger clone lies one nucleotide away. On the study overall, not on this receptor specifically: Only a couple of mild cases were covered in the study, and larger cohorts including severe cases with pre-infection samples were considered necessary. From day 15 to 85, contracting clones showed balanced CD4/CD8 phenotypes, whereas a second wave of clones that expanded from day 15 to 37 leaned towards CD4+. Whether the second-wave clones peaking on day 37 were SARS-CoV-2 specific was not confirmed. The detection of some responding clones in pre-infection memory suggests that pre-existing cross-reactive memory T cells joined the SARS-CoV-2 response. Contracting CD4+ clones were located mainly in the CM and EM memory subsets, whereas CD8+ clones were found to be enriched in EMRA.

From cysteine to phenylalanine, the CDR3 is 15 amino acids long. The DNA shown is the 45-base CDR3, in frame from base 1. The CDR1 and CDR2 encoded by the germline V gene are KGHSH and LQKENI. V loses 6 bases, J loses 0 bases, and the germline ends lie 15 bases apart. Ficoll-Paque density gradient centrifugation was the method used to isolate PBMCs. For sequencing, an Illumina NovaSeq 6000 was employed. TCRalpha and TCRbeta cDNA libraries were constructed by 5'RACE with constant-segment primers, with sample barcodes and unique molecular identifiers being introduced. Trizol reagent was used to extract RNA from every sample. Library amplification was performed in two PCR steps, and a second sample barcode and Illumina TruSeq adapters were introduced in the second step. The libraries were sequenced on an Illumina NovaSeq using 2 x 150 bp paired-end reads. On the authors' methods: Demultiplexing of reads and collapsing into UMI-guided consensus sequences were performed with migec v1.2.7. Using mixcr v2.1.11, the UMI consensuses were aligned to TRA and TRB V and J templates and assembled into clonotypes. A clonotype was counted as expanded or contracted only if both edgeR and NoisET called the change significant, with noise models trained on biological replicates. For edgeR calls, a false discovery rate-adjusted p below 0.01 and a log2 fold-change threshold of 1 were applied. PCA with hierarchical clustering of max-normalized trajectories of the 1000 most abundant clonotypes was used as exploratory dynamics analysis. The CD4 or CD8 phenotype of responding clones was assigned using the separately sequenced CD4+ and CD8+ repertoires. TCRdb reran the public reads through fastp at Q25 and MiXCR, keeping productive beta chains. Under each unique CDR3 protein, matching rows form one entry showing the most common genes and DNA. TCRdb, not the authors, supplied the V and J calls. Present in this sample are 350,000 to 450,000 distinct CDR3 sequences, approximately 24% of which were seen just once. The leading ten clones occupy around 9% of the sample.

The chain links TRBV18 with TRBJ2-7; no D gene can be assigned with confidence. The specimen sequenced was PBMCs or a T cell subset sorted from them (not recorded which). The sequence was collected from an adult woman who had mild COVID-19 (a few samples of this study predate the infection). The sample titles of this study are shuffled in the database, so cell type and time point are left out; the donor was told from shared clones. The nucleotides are TGTGCCAGCTCCCCTAGATATCCTCCCTCCTACGAGCAGTACTTC. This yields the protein CASSPRYPPSYEQYF.